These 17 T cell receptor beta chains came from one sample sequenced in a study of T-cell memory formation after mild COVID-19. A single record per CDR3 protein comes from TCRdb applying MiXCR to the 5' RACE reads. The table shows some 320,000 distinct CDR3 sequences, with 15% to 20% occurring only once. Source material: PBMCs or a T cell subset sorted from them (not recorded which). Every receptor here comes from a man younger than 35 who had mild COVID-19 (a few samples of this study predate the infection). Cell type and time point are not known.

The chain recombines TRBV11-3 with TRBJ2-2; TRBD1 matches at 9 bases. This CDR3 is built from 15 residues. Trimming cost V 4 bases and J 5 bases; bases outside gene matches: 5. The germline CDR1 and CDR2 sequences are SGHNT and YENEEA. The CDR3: CASSSGTGRTGELFF. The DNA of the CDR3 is TGTGCCAGCAGCTCCGGGACAGGGCGGACCGGGGAGCTGTTTTTT.

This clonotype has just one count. The CDR3 sequence is CASSPLAGVADTQYF. CDR3 bases: TGCGCCAGCAGCCCTTTAGCGGGGGTGGCAGATACGCAGTATTTT. The chain combines TRBV4-1 with TRBJ2-3; 9 bases line up with TRBD2. The CDR3 totals 15 residues. The junction had 6 bases not matched to a gene; V was cut back by 4 bases and J by 4 bases. Germline V CDR1 and CDR2: MGHRA, YSYEKL.

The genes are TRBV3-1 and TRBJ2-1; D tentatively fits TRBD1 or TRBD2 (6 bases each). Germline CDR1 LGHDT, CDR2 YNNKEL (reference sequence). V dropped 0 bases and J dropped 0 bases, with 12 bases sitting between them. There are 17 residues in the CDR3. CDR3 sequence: CASSQEGAGSSYNEQFF. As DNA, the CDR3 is TGTGCCAGCAGCCAAGAGGGGGCGGGGAGCTCCTACAATGAGCAGTTCTTC.

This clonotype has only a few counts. The CDR3 is CASSQEQANTEAFF. CDR3 DNA: TGCGCCAGCAGCCAGGAACAGGCGAACACTGAAGCTTTCTTT. This rearrangement joins TRBV4-1 to TRBJ1-1; D is perhaps TRBD1 (5 bases). Between the trimmed V and J ends, which lost 3 bases and 1 base, there was a span of 9 bases. Germline V gene sequence: CDR1 MGHRA, CDR2 YSYEKL. This CDR3 contains 14 residues.

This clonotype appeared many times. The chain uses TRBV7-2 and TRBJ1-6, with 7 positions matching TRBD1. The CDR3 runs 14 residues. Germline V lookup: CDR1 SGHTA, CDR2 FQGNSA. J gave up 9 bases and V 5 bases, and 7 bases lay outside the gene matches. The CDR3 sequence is CASSPRGLGSPLHF. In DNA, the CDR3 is TGTGCCAGCAGCCCTAGGGGGCTCGGTTCACCCCTCCACTTT.

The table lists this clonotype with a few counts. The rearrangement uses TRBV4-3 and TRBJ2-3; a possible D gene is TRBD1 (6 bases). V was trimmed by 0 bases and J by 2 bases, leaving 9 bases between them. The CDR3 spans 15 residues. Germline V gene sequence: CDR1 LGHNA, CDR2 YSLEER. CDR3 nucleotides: TGCGCCAGCAGCCAAGATCAGGGGATCACAGATACGCAGTATTTT. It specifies CASSQDQGITDTQYF.

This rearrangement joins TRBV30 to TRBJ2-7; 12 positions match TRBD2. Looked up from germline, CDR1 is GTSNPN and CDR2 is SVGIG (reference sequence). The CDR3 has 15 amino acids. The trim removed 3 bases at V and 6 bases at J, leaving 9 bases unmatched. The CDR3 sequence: CAWSPPSGGEAEQYF. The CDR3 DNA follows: TGTGCCTGGAGCCCCCCTAGCGGGGGGGAAGCCGAGCAGTACTTC.

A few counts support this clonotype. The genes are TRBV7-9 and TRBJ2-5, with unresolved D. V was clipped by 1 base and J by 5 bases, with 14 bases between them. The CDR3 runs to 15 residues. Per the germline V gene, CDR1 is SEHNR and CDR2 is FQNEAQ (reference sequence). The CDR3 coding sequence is TGTGCCAGCAGCTTAGTTTACGACCTCGGGGAGACCCAGTACTTC. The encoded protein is CASSLVYDLGETQYF.

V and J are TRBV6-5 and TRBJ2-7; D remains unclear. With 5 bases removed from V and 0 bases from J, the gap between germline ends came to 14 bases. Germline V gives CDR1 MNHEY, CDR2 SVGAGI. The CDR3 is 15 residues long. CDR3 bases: TGTGCCAGCAGTCCCACACGTCAGCGCTCCTACGAGCAGTACGTC. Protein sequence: CASSPTRQRSYEQYV.

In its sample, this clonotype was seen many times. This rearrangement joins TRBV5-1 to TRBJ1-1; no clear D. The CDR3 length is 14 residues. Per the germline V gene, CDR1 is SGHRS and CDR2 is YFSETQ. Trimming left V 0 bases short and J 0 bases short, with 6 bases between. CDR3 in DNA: TGCGCCAGCAGCTTGGACTCATTGAACACTGAAGCTTTCTTT. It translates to CASSLDSLNTEAFF.

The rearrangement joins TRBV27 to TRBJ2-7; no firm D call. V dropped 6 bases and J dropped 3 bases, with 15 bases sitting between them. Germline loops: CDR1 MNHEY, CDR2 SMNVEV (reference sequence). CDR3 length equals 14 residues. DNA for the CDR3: TGTGCCAGCAGCCCCAACGGCATGGGCTACGAGCAGTACTTC. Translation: CASSPNGMGYEQYF.

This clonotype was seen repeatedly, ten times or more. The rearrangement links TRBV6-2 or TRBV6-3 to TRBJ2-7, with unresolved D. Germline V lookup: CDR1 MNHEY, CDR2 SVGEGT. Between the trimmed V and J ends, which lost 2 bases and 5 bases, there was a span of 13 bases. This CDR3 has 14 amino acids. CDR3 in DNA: TGTGCCAGCAGTTACCTTAGAGACTTCGACGAGCAGTACTTC. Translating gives CASSYLRDFDEQYF.

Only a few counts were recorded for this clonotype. The CDR3 loop reads CASSSDRENTEAFF. The CDR3 DNA reads as TGTGCCAGCAGCAGTGACAGGGAGAACACTGAAGCTTTCTTT. The chain is built from TRBV7-3 and TRBJ1-1, with TRBD1 identical over 7 bases. Per the germline V gene, CDR1 is SGHTA and CDR2 is FQGTGA. This CDR3 comprises 14 residues. Germline trimming cut 5 bases from V and 1 base from J; bases unmatched to any gene: 4.

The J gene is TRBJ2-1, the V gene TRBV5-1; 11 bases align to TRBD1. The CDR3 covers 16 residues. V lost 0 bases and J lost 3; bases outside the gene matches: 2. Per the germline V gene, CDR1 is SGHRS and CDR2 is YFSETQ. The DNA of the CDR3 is TGCGCCAGCAGCTTGGCGGGACAGGGGGACTACAATGAGCAGTTCTTC. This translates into CASSLAGQGDYNEQFF.

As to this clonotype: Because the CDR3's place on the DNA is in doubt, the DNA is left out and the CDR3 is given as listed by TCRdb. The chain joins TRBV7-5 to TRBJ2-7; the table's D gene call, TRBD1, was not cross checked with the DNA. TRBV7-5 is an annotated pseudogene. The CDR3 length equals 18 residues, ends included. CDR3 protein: CISVPEPNPGTAHYEQYF.

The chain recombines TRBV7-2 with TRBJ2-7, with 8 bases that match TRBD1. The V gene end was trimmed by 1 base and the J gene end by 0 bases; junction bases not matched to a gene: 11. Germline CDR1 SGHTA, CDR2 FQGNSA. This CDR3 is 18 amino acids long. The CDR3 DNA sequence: TGTGCCAGCAGCTTAGGGACAGGGCTTGTTAGGCGCTCCTACGAGCAGTACTTC. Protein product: CASSLGTGLVRRSYEQYF.

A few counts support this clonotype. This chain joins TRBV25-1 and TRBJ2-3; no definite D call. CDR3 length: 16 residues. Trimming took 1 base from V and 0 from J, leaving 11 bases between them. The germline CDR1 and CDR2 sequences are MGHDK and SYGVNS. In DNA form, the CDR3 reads TGTGCCAGCAGTGAATGGCAGACTTCTAGCACAGATACGCAGTATTTT. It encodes CASSEWQTSSTDTQYF.